This T cell receptor (beta chain) was obtained from a study of CD8 T cells in ankylosing spondylitis. The germline gives CDR1 MGHDK, CDR2 SYGVNS. CDR3 size: 14 residues. The V and J ends lost 9 bases and 3 bases, in that order; junction bases with no gene match: 3. Points on this clonotype: Its antigen is still unknown.

Study-level points and caveats: Blood of patients with ankylosing spondylitis appeared to be characterized by a TCR beta motif of several highly homologous variants.

As the method for making TCR beta libraries, quantitative 5'-RACE with molecular barcodes was used. TCRdb reprocessed the 5' RACE reads via MiXCR and lists one record per CDR3 protein. Of around 490,000 distinct CDR3 sequences in the sample, about 5% were seen once. The origin of this receptor is a male donor with ankylosing spondylitis. The chain couples TRBV25-1 to TRBJ2-1, with TRBD2 matching over 12 bases. The sample taken for sequencing was blood, either unsorted or a sorted T cell fraction (not recorded which). The CDR3 coding sequence is TGTGCCAGTCAACTAGCGGGAGGCTACAATGAGCAGTTCTTC. Encoded protein: CASQLAGGYNEQFF.